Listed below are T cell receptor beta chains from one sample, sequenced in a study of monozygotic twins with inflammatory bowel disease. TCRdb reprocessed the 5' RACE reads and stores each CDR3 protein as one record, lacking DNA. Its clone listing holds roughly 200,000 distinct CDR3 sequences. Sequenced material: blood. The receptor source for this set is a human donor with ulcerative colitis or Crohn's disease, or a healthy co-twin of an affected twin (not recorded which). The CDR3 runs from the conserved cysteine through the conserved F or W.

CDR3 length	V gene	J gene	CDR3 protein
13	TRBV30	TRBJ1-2	CACPTGGNYGYTF
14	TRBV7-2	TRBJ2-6	CAGDYHSGANVLTF
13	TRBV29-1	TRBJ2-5	CSVQAGRRETQYF
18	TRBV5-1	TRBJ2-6	CASSGGRGWSSGANVLTF
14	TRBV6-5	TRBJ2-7	CASSYGTGLFEQYF
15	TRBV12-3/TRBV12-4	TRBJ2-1	CASSLLSGFDNEQFF
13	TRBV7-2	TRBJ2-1	CASSSGRTDEQFF
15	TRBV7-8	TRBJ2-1	CASSSARLALLEQFF
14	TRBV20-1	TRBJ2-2	CSARIQTNTGELFF
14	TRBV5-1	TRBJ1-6	CASQSGQTFSPLHF
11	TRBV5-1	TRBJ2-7	CASSLGREQYF
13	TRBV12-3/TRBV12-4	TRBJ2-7	CATRRDRGLEQYF
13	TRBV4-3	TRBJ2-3	CASSQEGTDTQYF
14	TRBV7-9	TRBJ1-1	CASSLGVVGTEAFF
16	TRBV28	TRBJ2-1	CASSVPAGQGLHEQFF
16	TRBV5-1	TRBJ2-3	CASSLVGTGGTDTQYF
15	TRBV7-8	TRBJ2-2	CASSFRQRVTGELFF
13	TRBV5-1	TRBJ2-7	CASSLAANYEQYF
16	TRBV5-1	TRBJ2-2	CASSLVGGSGTGELFF
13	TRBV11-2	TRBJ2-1	CASSSPTVREQFF
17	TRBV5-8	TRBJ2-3	CASSFKGSGGARDTQYF
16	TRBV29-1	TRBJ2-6	CSVEQQLRSGANVLTF
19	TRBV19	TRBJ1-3	CASSPSLGTGKSAGNTIYF
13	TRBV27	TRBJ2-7	CASRGGITYEQYF
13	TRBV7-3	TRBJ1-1	CASSTRTNTEAFF
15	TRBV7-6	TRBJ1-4	CASSLGQARFDQLFF
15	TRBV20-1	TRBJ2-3	CSALKPTLFTDTQYF
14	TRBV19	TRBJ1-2	CASTSGQGNYGYTF
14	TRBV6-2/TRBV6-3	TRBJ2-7	CASTLQQGVYEQYF
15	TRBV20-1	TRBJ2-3	CSARVGLAGPDTQYF
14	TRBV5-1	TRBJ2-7	CASSRQGFDYEQYF
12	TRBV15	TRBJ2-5	CATSRGQETQYF
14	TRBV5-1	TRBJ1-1	CASSPERTSFEAFF
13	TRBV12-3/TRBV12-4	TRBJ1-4	CASKVQGTEKLFF
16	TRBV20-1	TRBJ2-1	CSARDQSGALYNEQFF
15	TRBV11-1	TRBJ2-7	CASSHRHRGPYEQYF
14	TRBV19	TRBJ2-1	CASSSNNDPNEQFF
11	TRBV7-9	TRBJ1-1	CASAPNTEAFF
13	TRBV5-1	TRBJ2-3	CASSLELEVTQYF
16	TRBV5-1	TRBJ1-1	CASSYLRTGESTEAFF
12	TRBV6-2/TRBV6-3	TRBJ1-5	CASSGQNQPQHF
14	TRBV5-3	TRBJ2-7	CARRERGKSYEQYF
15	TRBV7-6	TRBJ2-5	CASSSLWTGLETQYF
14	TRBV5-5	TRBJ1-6	CASSLAGHNSPLHF
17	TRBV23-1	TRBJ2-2	CASSQSKDFANTGELFF
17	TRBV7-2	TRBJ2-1	CASSLAGGPRIYNEQFF
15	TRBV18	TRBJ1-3	CASSPPQVSGNTIYF
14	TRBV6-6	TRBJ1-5	CASSYEGRSQPQHF
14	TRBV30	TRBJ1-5	CAWSGGLSNQPQHF
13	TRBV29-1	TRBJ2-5	CSAGLAGEETQYF
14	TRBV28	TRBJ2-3	CATTRDWAADTQYF
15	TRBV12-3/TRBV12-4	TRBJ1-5	CASSYRTGHNQPQHF